A single sample gave rise to the 10 T cell receptor beta chains below, sequenced in a study of cytomegalovirus exposure and HLA in healthy donors. Both 60 Vbeta primers and 13 Jbeta primers went into the PCR. TCRdb's copy holds only in-frame clones and misses some; the assay was immunoSEQ multiplex PCR. The table has 150,000 or so clones, about 80% seen once. The sample taken for sequencing was PBMCs. These receptor sequences come from a woman between 45 and 60 years old in good health and CMV-seropositive.

The chain carries TRBV12-5 and TRBJ2-3; 9 bases align to TRBD2. V was pared by 7 bases and J by 4 bases, with 12 bases of the junction left unmatched. The CDR3 contains 16 residues. Germline assignment: CDR1 LGHNT and CDR2 FRNRAP. CDR3 loop: CASAFEGRGGPDTQYF. The CDR3 bases are TGTGCTAGTGCCTTCGAAGGGCGGGGGGGCCCAGATACGCAGTATTTT.

The rearrangement links TRBV29-1 to TRBJ2-3; no definite D call. The CDR3 totals 14 residues. Germline V CDR1 and CDR2: SQVTM, ANQGSEA. Trimming took 4 bases from V and 4 from J, leaving 15 bases between them. This chain's CDR3 is CSVGPFGNADTQYF. The CDR3 bases are TGCAGCGTTGGCCCGTTCGGTAACGCAGATACGCAGTATTTT.

The chain recombines TRBV4-2 with TRBJ2-7; D remains ambiguous. Germline CDR1 reads LGHNA; CDR2 reads YNFKEQ. Trimming pared 3 bases from V and 0 bases from J, leaving 9 bases between. There are 14 residues in the CDR3. CDR3 protein: CASSHAESSYEQYF. The CDR3 nucleotides read TGTGCCAGCAGCCACGCCGAGAGCTCCTACGAGCAGTACTTC.

This sequence joins TRBV18 and TRBJ1-2, with 9 bases that match TRBD1. The germline V gene encodes CDR1 KGHSH and CDR2 LQKENI. Trimming at V came to 4 bases and at J to 7 bases, leaving 10 bases not matched to a gene. The CDR3 loop spans 15 amino acids. The DNA of the CDR3 is TGTGCCAGCTCACTAACGAAGGGACAGGGATTTGGCTACACCTTC. The encoded protein is CASSLTKGQGFGYTF.

V is TRBV19 and J is TRBJ1-3, with D unresolved. The CDR3 runs to 13 residues. Germline V CDR1 and CDR2: LNHDA, SQIVND (reference sequence). The ends were cut back, 8 bases at V and 0 bases at J, with 8 bases in the middle. CDR3 DNA sequence: TGTGCCAGTGCGGCGGGCTCTGGAAACACCATATATTTT. It specifies CASAAGSGNTIYF.

The chain carries TRBV27 and TRBJ1-1; D call uncertain. Germline lookup yields CDR1 MNHEY and CDR2 SMNVEV (reference sequence). V gave up 4 bases and J gave up 0 bases, with 15 bases separating them. This CDR3 comprises 16 residues. Here the CDR3 reads CASSSPSGKMNTEAFF. CDR3 sequence (DNA): TGTGCCAGCAGTTCCCCAAGCGGGAAAATGAACACTGAAGCTTTCTTT.

The chain has TRBV5-1 and TRBJ1-1, with D possibly TRBD1 on 6 matching bases. The CDR3 is 15 amino acids. Germline V gives CDR1 SGHRS, CDR2 YFSETQ. Trimming cost V 7 bases and J 1 base, with 17 bases left between them. CDR3 nucleotide sequence: TGCGCCAGCGGCGAGGCGGGGGCCAAGAACACTGAAGCTTTCTTT. It encodes CASGEAGAKNTEAFF. Full variable domain (missing parts from reference TRBV5-1 and TRBJ1-1): KAGVTQTPRYLIKTRGQQVTLSCSPISGHRSVSWYQQTPGQGLQFLFEYFSETQRNKGNFPGRFSGRQFSNSRSEMNVSTLELGDSALYLCASGEAGAKNTEAFFGQGTRLTVV.

J is TRBJ2-5 and V is TRBV5-6, with D possibly matching TRBD2 (5 bases). The CDR3 sequence is 13 residues long. The germline V gene encodes CDR1 SGHDT and CDR2 YYEEEE. V shed 1 base and J shed 5 bases, with 9 bases lying between them. The CDR3 spells CASSLRPGETQYF. CDR3 bases: TGTGCCAGCAGCTTGCGGCCGGGGGAGACCCAGTACTTC.

The chain is built from TRBV11-1 and TRBJ2-2, with D possibly being TRBD2 (6 bases). This CDR3 contains 13 residues. Trimming pared 3 bases from V and 5 bases from J, leaving 7 bases between. Looked up from germline, CDR1 is SGHAT and CDR2 is FQDESV (reference sequence). The CDR3 sequence is CASSFGGTGELFF. In nucleotides, the CDR3 is TGTGCCAGCAGCTTCGGGGGTACCGGGGAGCTGTTTTTT.

The V and J genes are TRBV2 and TRBJ1-1; 7 bases align to TRBD1. CDR1 and CDR2 (germline): SNHLY, FYNNEI. With V trimmed by 8 bases and J by 0 bases, 12 bases remained unmatched. The CDR3 spans 16 residues. This CDR3 is CASSPFRGELNTEAFF. The CDR3 DNA sequence: TGTGCCAGCTCTCCTTTCAGGGGGGAACTGAACACTGAAGCTTTCTTT.